These 27 T cell receptor beta chains originate from one sample sequenced in a study of shared T cell receptors in the human thymus. Clones were sequenced by immunoSEQ multiplex PCR, and TCRdb holds only the in-frame ones, with some missing. The table shows over 650,000 clones, with about 89% occurring only once. These data were also reused for a study on human thymus T cells.

The sample comprised thymocytes. The origin of the receptors is a boy under two years old with a congenital heart defect.

The chain joins TRBV18 to TRBJ2-1, with TRBD1 as a possible D gene (5 bases). V gave up 5 bases and J gave up 0 bases, with 14 bases separating them. The CDR3 has 16 residues. CDR1 is KGHSH and CDR2 is LQKENI in the germline V gene. CDR3 in amino acids: CASSIKTGSSYNEQFF. CDR3 bases: TGTGCCAGCTCAATTAAAACAGGCAGCTCCTACAATGAGCAGTTCTTC.

The rearrangement links TRBV9 to TRBJ2-7; a possible D gene is TRBD2 (6 bases). V was clipped by 7 bases and J by 0 bases, with 11 bases between them. The V gene's germline CDR1 is SGDLS and CDR2 YYNGEE. The CDR3 totals 13 residues. The CDR3 protein is CASGAGGSYEQYF. The CDR3 nucleotides read TGTGCCAGCGGAGCCGGGGGCTCCTACGAGCAGTACTTC. Together with reference TRBV9 and TRBJ2-7, the CDR3 gives the full variable domain: DSGVTQTPKHLITATGQRVTLRCSPRSGDLSVYWYQQSLDQGLQFLIQYYNGEERAKGNILERFSAQQFPDLHSELNLSSLELGDSALYFCASGAGGSYEQYFGPGTRLTVT.

This chain connects TRBV28 to TRBJ1-5; tentative D call: TRBD1 (5 bases). The CDR3 is 12 amino acids. Germline lookup yields CDR1 MDHEN and CDR2 SYDVKM. Trimming left V 4 bases short and J 7 bases short, with 8 bases between. The CDR3: CASSSREQPQHF. CDR3 bases: TGTGCCAGCAGTTCCAGGGAACAGCCCCAGCATTTT.

The chain couples TRBV30 to TRBJ2-7; D possibly corresponds to TRBD1 (6 bases). Trimming removed 4 bases from V and 12 bases from J, with 25 bases in between. The CDR3 totals 14 residues. Per the germline V gene, CDR1 is GTSNPN and CDR2 is SVGIG (reference sequence). The CDR3 region is CAWTQSGAKTPRYF. The CDR3 DNA follows: TGTGCCTGGACCCAGTCAGGGGCGAAAACCCCCAGGTACTTC.

V is TRBV4-1 and J is TRBJ2-6; the D gene is possibly TRBD1 (6 bases). Germline V CDR1 and CDR2: MGHRA, YSYEKL. V gave up 1 base and J gave up 1 base, with 20 bases separating them. The length of the CDR3 is 20 residues. CDR3 region: CASSQVSGTGKASGANVLTF. In DNA, the CDR3 is TGCGCCAGCAGCCAAGTGTCCGGAACAGGGAAAGCGTCTGGGGCCAACGTCCTGACTTTC.

The genes are TRBV4-1 and TRBJ1-4, with a weak D call TRBD1 (5 bases). CDR3 length: 20 amino acids. The germline CDR1 and CDR2 sequences are MGHRA and YSYEKL. Trimming cost V 3 bases and J 4 bases, with 27 bases left between them. The CDR3 spells CASSQGRRQSLVLGNEKLFF. CDR3 DNA sequence: TGCGCCAGCAGCCAGGGAAGGCGACAGTCTCTGGTTTTAGGTAATGAAAAACTGTTTTTT.

The rearrangement joins TRBV7-2 to TRBJ1-3; TRBD1 might be the D (5 bases). The germline V and J ends were trimmed by 1 base and 3 bases, with 13 bases remaining between them. CDR1 is SGHTA and CDR2 is FQGNSA in the germline V gene. The CDR3 spans 16 residues. CDR3 nucleotides: TGTGCCAGCAGCTTAGGGGAAGGGGAGGGTGGAAACACCATATATTTT. Translating it yields CASSLGEGEGGNTIYF.

CDR3: CASRGGQIEKLFF. CDR3 DNA sequence: TGTGCCAGCAGGGGGGGACAGATTGAAAAACTGTTTTTT. The chain couples TRBV27 to TRBJ1-4, with TRBD1 matching 7 bases. The J segment lost 7 bases and the V segment lost 6 bases, leaving 5 bases of the junction unmatched. This CDR3 contains 13 residues. The germline CDR1 and CDR2 sequences are MNHEY and SMNVEV (reference sequence).

This clone has just a few counts. The chain carries TRBV7-9 and TRBJ1-2; weak D call: TRBD1 (6 bases). The CDR3 totals 15 residues. CDR1 and CDR2 (germline): SEHNR, FQNEAQ (reference sequence). Trimming removed 4 bases from V and 1 base from J, with 13 bases in between. The CDR3 DNA is TGTGCCAGCAGCTCCACGGACAGCCTTAACTATGGCTACACCTTC. Its protein product is CASSSTDSLNYGYTF.

The chain has TRBV10-3 and TRBJ2-3; 8 bases agree with TRBD2. This CDR3 is built from 16 residues. Trimming at V came to 6 bases and at J to 1 base, leaving 9 bases not matched to a gene. Germline V lookup: CDR1 ENHRY, CDR2 SYGVKD. In DNA form, the CDR3 reads TGTGCCATCAGCCCCCGACCCGGGGGGGGCACAGATACGCAGTATTTT. Translation: CAISPRPGGGTDTQYF.

The V and J genes are TRBV25-1 and TRBJ2-7, with 10 positions matching TRBD1. From germline, CDR1 is MGHDK and CDR2 SYGVNS. Losses at the gene ends were 9 bases for V and 2 bases for J; bases not matched to a gene: 7. The CDR3 sequence is 14 residues long. The CDR3 nucleotides read TGTGCCAGGAAAGCGGGACAGGGGCCCTACGAGCAGTACTTC. Protein product: CARKAGQGPYEQYF.

V is TRBV6-6 and J is TRBJ1-2; 7 bases map to TRBD1. The CDR3 is 13 amino acids. CDR1 is MNHNY and CDR2 is SVGAGI in the germline V gene (reference sequence). The junction had 11 bases not matched to a gene; V was cut back by 6 bases and J by 10 bases. The chain's CDR3 is CASRAQGGFNYTF. The CDR3 coding sequence is TGTGCCAGCAGGGCCCAGGGGGGTTTTAACTACACCTTC.

The J gene is TRBJ2-7, the V gene TRBV6-4; D gene uncertain. This CDR3 is built from 15 residues. Germline V gene data show CDR1 as MRHNA and CDR2 as SNTAGT. Deletions cut 2 bases from V and 2 bases from J, with 13 bases between. As DNA, the CDR3 is TGTGCCAGCAGTGACGGGTTGCTGGAGACCTACGAGCAGTACTTC. This codes for CASSDGLLETYEQYF.

The count of this clone is one. V usage is TRBV5-6 and J usage is TRBJ2-5, with 10 bases matching TRBD2. Germline trimming cut 4 bases from V and 4 bases from J; bases unmatched to any gene: 1. The CDR3 is 13 amino acids. Germline lookup yields CDR1 SGHDT and CDR2 YYEEEE. In DNA form, the CDR3 reads TGTGCCAGCAGCCGACTAGCGGGAGAGACCCAGTACTTC. Translation gives CASSRLAGETQYF.

The rearrangement links TRBV4-3 to TRBJ1-1; no clear D. CDR1 and CDR2 from the germline V gene are LGHNA and YSLEER. The CDR3 is 18 amino acids. V lost 4 bases, J lost 0 bases, and 21 bases lay in between. DNA for the CDR3: TGCGCCAGCAGCCCAAAACTCGACATGCCGCTTATGAACACTGAAGCTTTCTTT. Its protein is CASSPKLDMPLMNTEAFF.

A word on this clone: This sample includes further DNA sequences coding for the same CDR3. The CDR3 sequence: CAWSRLPLYEQYF. The CDR3 region has the DNA TGTGCCTGGAGTAGACTACCTCTCTACGAGCAGTACTTC. The chain uses TRBV30 and TRBJ2-7, with a possible D match to TRBD2 (5 bases). The CDR3 length is 13 residues. V gave up 2 bases and J gave up 3 bases, with 11 bases separating them. Germline-derived CDR1 and CDR2 are GTSNPN and SVGIG (reference sequence).

V usage is TRBV10-3 and J usage is TRBJ2-1; 7 bases agree with TRBD2. Losses at the gene ends were 6 bases for V and 2 bases for J; bases not matched to a gene: 1. Germline assignment: CDR1 ENHRY and CDR2 SYGVKD. The CDR3 contains 13 residues. The CDR3 DNA reads as TGTGCCATCAGCCTAGCGGCCTACAATGAGCAGTTCTTC. Translated, it gives CAISLAAYNEQFF.

The count of this clone is one. The gene calls are TRBV6-4 and TRBJ1-5; D might be TRBD1 (5 bases). CDR1 is MRHNA, CDR2 SNTAGT, per germline. V dropped 7 bases and J dropped 7 bases, with 8 bases sitting between them. This CDR3 comprises 11 residues. CDR3 in amino acids: CASKEGQPQHF. The CDR3, as DNA: TGTGCCAGCAAGGAGGGGCAGCCCCAGCATTTT.

The chain employs TRBV4-3 and TRBJ1-2, with 7 bases fitting TRBD1. Germline V gives CDR1 LGHNA, CDR2 YSLEER. The trim removed 0 bases at V and 2 bases at J, leaving 9 bases unmatched. This CDR3 spans 17 amino acids. The CDR3 spells CASSQDSGTAGNYGYTF. The CDR3 nucleotides are TGCGCCAGCAGCCAAGATTCAGGGACAGCCGGGAACTATGGCTACACCTTC.

Only a few counts were recorded for this clone. The V call is TRBV9, the J call TRBJ2-1, with TRBD2 matching over 12 bases. This CDR3 region has 16 residues. The germline CDR1 and CDR2 sequences are SGDLS and YYNGEE. Germline trimming cut 0 bases from V and 8 bases from J; bases unmatched to any gene: 6. CDR3 loop: CASSVARLAGVDEQFF. CDR3 DNA: TGTGCCAGCAGCGTAGCTCGACTAGCGGGGGTCGATGAGCAGTTCTTC. The variable domain in full, completed from reference TRBV9 and TRBJ2-1, reads DSGVTQTPKHLITATGQRVTLRCSPRSGDLSVYWYQQSLDQGLQFLIQYYNGEERAKGNILERFSAQQFPDLHSELNLSSLELGDSALYFCASSVARLAGVDEQFFGPGTRLTVL.

The rearrangement links TRBV4-1 to TRBJ1-4; 7 bases fit TRBD1. Looked up from germline, CDR1 is MGHRA and CDR2 is YSYEKL. The CDR3 has 16 amino acids. V shed 1 base and J 7 bases; nucleotides not matched to a gene: 9. The CDR3 nucleotides read TGCGCCAGCAGCCAAGGAGGGGACAGTCGGGGTGAAAAACTGTTTTTT. Its protein product is CASSQGGDSRGEKLFF.

This chain joins TRBV5-8 and TRBJ1-6; D remains ambiguous. The V gene lost 4 bases and the J gene lost 6 bases, with 17 bases spanning the gap. The CDR3 is made up of 16 amino acids. Germline V gene data show CDR1 as SGHTS and CDR2 as YDEGEE. CDR3 bases: TGTGCCAGCAGCCCGGCGGGTGCTTTAGCTAATTCACCCCTCCACTTT. Protein sequence: CASSPAGALANSPLHF.

CDR3 in amino acids: CASSQDPRYEAFF. The CDR3 DNA is TGCGCCAGCAGCCAAGATCCGCGGTATGAAGCTTTCTTT. The chain uses TRBV4-1 and TRBJ1-1, with unresolved D. The CDR3 has 13 residues. The ends were cut back, 0 bases at V and 7 bases at J, with 9 bases in the middle. The germline gives CDR1 MGHRA, CDR2 YSYEKL.

This clone came up a few times. The rearrangement uses TRBV21-1 and TRBJ1-2; whether TRBD1, the table's D call, matches the DNA was not checked. TRBV21-1 is a pseudogene locus. The CDR3 loop spans 10 amino acids. The CDR3 coding sequence is TGTGCCAGCATGGCATTCCGCTACACCTTC. Translation: CASMAFRYTF.

The rearrangement uses TRBV27 and TRBJ2-3, with D maybe TRBD2 (6 bases). The germline CDR1 and CDR2 sequences are MNHEY and SMNVEV (reference sequence). Between the trimmed V and J ends, which lost 1 base and 0 bases, there was a span of 8 bases. The CDR3 length is 15 residues. The CDR3 here is CASSLLRGSTDTQYF. The DNA of the CDR3 is TGTGCCAGCAGTTTATTACGGGGGAGCACAGATACGCAGTATTTT.

This chain links TRBV28 with TRBJ1-1; 7 nucleotides match TRBD1. V trimming: 5 bases; J trimming: 1 base; junction bases outside the gene matches: 1. This CDR3 has 13 amino acids. CDR1 MDHEN and CDR2 SYDVKM come from the germline V gene. Written as DNA, the CDR3 is TGTGCCAGCAGTGGGGACAGGAACACTGAAGCTTTCTTT. Translating it yields CASSGDRNTEAFF.

The rearrangement links TRBV27 to TRBJ1-4; D gene ambiguous. Looked up from germline, CDR1 is MNHEY and CDR2 is SMNVEV (reference sequence). V lost 4 bases and J 0 bases, leaving 12 bases between the germline ends. The CDR3 spans 16 residues. CDR3 in amino acids: CASSSRLTSTNEKLFF. DNA for the CDR3: TGTGCCAGCAGTTCCCGTTTAACTTCAACTAATGAAAAACTGTTTTTT.